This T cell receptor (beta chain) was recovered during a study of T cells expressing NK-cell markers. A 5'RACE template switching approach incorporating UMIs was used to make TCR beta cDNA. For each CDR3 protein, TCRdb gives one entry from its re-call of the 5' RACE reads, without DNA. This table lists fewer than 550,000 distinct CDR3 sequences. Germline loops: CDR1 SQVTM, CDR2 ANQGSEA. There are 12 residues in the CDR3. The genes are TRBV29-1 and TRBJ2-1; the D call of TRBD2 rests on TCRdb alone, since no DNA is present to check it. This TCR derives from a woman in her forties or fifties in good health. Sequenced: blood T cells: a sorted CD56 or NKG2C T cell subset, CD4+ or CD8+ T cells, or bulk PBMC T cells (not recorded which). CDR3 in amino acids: CSVEPGGFEQFF.